Listed here are 27 T cell receptor beta chains from one sample, sequenced in a study of blood T cell repertoires in COVID-19. This table comes from immunoSEQ multiplex PCR, and its TCRdb copy is limited to in-frame clones, with some not included. The sample lists a few hundred thousand clones; approximately 89% were seen once. Sequencing was performed on PBMCs or T cells enriched from blood (not recorded which). These receptors all stem from a woman between 50 and 59 years old who had been exposed to COVID-19.

This clone was observed a single time. The V gene is TRBV19, the J gene TRBJ1-4; D gene unclear. V was pared by 10 bases and J by 5 bases, with 5 bases between. The CDR3 contains 10 residues. Germline loops: CDR1 LNHDA, CDR2 SQIVND (reference sequence). The CDR3 bases are TGTGCCACCCCAAATGAAAAACTGTTTTTT. Protein sequence: CATPNEKLFF. Full variable domain (remainder filled in from reference TRBV19 and TRBJ1-4): DGGITQSPKYLFRKEGQNVTLSCEQNLNHDAMYWYRQDPGQGLRLIYYSQIVNDFQKGDIAEGYSVSREKKESFPLTVTSAQKNPTAFYLCATPNEKLFFGSGTQLSVL.

The chain employs TRBV10-3 and TRBJ1-5; D gene ambiguous. The germline V and J ends were trimmed by 0 bases and 0 bases, with 9 bases remaining between them. The CDR3 has 16 residues. CDR1 and CDR2 (germline): ENHRY, SYGVKD. The CDR3 here is CAISESLENSNQPQHF. The CDR3 DNA reads as TGTGCCATCAGTGAGTCACTCGAGAATAGCAATCAGCCCCAGCATTTT.

This clone has just one count. V usage is TRBV19 and J usage is TRBJ2-5, with 7 bases fitting TRBD1. The CDR3 has 13 residues. Looked up from germline, CDR1 is LNHDA and CDR2 is SQIVND (reference sequence). V was pared by 4 bases and J by 5 bases, with 4 bases of the junction left unmatched. This CDR3 reads CASSNRGVETQYF. The CDR3, as DNA: TGTGCCAGTAGTAACAGGGGTGTGGAGACCCAGTACTTC.

This chain links TRBV4-2 with TRBJ1-6; maybe TRBD1 (5 bases). V lost 7 bases to trimming and J lost 0 bases, with 10 bases between them. Looked up from germline, CDR1 is LGHNA and CDR2 is YNFKEQ. This CDR3 comprises 15 residues. In DNA, the CDR3 is TGTGCCAGCAAGCCTGACAGCTCCTATAATTCACCCCTCCACTTT. Translating it yields CASKPDSSYNSPLHF.

The chain is built from TRBV4-2 and TRBJ2-7, with 7 bases that match TRBD1. The V gene's germline CDR1 is LGHNA and CDR2 YNFKEQ. The CDR3 loop spans 15 amino acids. The V and J ends lost 1 base and 0 bases, in that order; junction bases with no gene match: 3. CDR3 bases: TGTGCCAGCAGCCAAGGGGGACAGACCTCCTACGAGCAGTACTTC. Its protein is CASSQGGQTSYEQYF.

The gene calls are TRBV3-1 (or the pseudogene TRBV3-2) and TRBJ2-3; D ambiguous. The germline gives CDR1 LGHDT, CDR2 YNNKEL (reference sequence). V lost 0 bases to trimming and J lost 1 base, with 14 bases between them. This CDR3 contains 17 residues. The CDR3 loop is CASSQEFLPSRTDTQYF. The CDR3 DNA sequence: TGTGCCAGCAGCCAAGAGTTCCTCCCGTCCCGCACAGATACGCAGTATTTT.

The V call is TRBV5-4, the J call TRBJ1-6; TRBD1 matches at 11 bases. From germline, CDR1 is SGHNT and CDR2 YYREEE (reference sequence). The CDR3 contains 15 residues. The V and J ends lost 4 bases and 10 bases, in that order; junction bases with no gene match: 7. This chain's CDR3 is CASSEGQGASSPLHF. Written as DNA, the CDR3 is TGTGCCAGCAGCGAAGGACAGGGGGCGTCCTCACCCCTCCACTTT.

CDR3 sequence (DNA): TGCGCCAGCAGCTTGGTGGACGGGGTAGGGATTAACTATGGCTACACCTTC. Its translation is CASSLVDGVGINYGYTF. The V and J genes are TRBV5-1 and TRBJ1-2; the D is unclear. The germline V gene has CDR1 SGHRS and CDR2 YFSETQ. V was trimmed by 0 bases and J by 1 base, leaving 16 bases between them. CDR3 size: 17 residues.

In this sample, this clone turned up a few times. The chain recombines TRBV6-5 with TRBJ2-7, with D possibly TRBD2 on 5 matching bases. CDR3 length: 14 residues. Germline CDR1 and CDR2: MNHEY and SVGAGI. The V end was cut by 7 bases, the J end by 11 bases, with 24 bases between. The DNA of the CDR3 is TGTGCCAGCATGGAGTTCGGTCTATGGACGAGGGAGTACTTC. Translated, it gives CASMEFGLWTREYF.

V is TRBV4-2 and J is TRBJ2-1, with 9 bases matching TRBD2. The CDR3 totals 20 residues. The germline V gene has CDR1 LGHNA and CDR2 YNFKEQ. J was trimmed by 0 bases and V by 0 bases; bases with no gene match: 12. The CDR3 region is CASSQDPGLAGTSSYNEQFF. CDR3 DNA: TGTGCCAGCAGCCAAGATCCGGGGCTAGCGGGGACGAGCTCCTACAATGAGCAGTTCTTC.

The chain combines TRBV28 with TRBJ1-1, with 8 nucleotides matching TRBD1. CDR1 and CDR2 (germline): MDHEN, SYDVKM. J was trimmed by 1 base and V by 7 bases; bases with no gene match: 2. The CDR3 runs 13 residues. The CDR3 DNA follows: TGTGCCAGCATTGGACAGGGGAACACTGAAGCTTTCTTT. Translated, it gives CASIGQGNTEAFF.

Here the CDR3 DNA reads TGTGCCAGCAGCGCAGAGAGTTTTGGGGCCATTGGCTACACCTTC. It translates to CASSAESFGAIGYTF. The gene calls are TRBV5-5 and TRBJ1-2, with D possibly TRBD1 on 5 matching bases. Germline CDR1 and CDR2: SGHKS and YYEKEE (reference sequence). The V end lost 4 bases, the J end lost 7 bases, and 20 bases lay between the germline ends. This CDR3 contains 15 residues.

This clone was observed once. CDR3 protein: CASRGGTGYNEQFF. The CDR3 DNA sequence: TGTGCCAGTAGGGGGGGGACAGGCTACAATGAGCAGTTCTTC. V and J are TRBV19 and TRBJ2-1, with a weak D call TRBD1 (8 bases). Trimming cost V 6 bases and J 3 bases, with 12 bases left between them. Germline loops: CDR1 LNHDA, CDR2 SQIVND (reference sequence). The CDR3 runs to 14 residues.

V and J are TRBV4-1 and TRBJ2-3; TRBD2 is a possible D gene (6 bases). V lost 0 bases to trimming and J lost 2 bases, with 15 bases between them. The CDR3 is 17 residues long. Germline values: CDR1 MGHRA, CDR2 YSYEKL. CDR3 sequence (DNA): TGCGCCAGCAGCCAAGAGTGGGGGAGGCTGCCCACAGATACGCAGTATTTT. It encodes CASSQEWGRLPTDTQYF.

The J gene is TRBJ2-5, the V gene TRBV19; D is possibly TRBD2 (6 bases). V gave up 4 bases and J gave up 9 bases, with 18 bases separating them. Germline V gene lookup returns CDR1 LNHDA and CDR2 SQIVND (reference sequence). The CDR3 has 14 residues. CDR3 in DNA: TGTGCCAGTAGTACCCGTCGAGGCTCGGGAGCCCAGTACTTC. Encoded protein: CASSTRRGSGAQYF. The entire variable domain, with the rest obtained from reference TRBV19 and TRBJ2-5, is as follows: DGGITQSPKYLFRKEGQNVTLSCEQNLNHDAMYWYRQDPGQGLRLIYYSQIVNDFQKGDIAEGYSVSREKKESFPLTVTSAQKNPTAFYLCASSTRRGSGAQYFGPGTRLLVL.

Comment on this clone: A junction end diverges from the germline sequence, so it may reflect a read error. The CDR3 sequence: CASSLLAGGHQETQYF. The CDR3 coding sequence is TGTGCTAGCAGCCTACTAGCGGGGGGACACCAAGAGACCCAGTACTTC. The rearrangement uses TRBV7-7 and TRBJ2-5; TRBD2 matches at 12 bases. From germline, CDR1 is SSHAT and CDR2 FNYEAQ (reference sequence). This CDR3 region has 16 residues.

V and J are TRBV7-2 and TRBJ1-2; 10 nucleotides line up with TRBD1. Germline V gene lookup returns CDR1 SGHTA and CDR2 FQGNSA. V was clipped by 7 bases and J by 4 bases; unmatched bases: 6. The CDR3 contains 14 residues. CDR3 residues: CASIDRGHGYGYTF. CDR3 nucleotide sequence: TGTGCCAGCATCGACAGGGGGCACGGCTATGGCTACACCTTC.

This clone has a single count. J is TRBJ1-6 and V is TRBV25-1; 8 positions agree with TRBD1. Germline CDR1 reads MGHDK; CDR2 reads SYGVNS. Losses at the gene ends were 9 bases for V and 4 bases for J; bases not matched to a gene: 2. The CDR3 has 13 residues. The CDR3 nucleotides read TGTGCCAGTAGGGACAGGTATAATTCACCCCTCCACTTT. This encodes CASRDRYNSPLHF.

The chain recombines TRBV5-4 with TRBJ1-6; no clear D. With 3 bases removed from V and 9 bases from J, the gap between germline ends came to 13 bases. Per the germline V gene, CDR1 is SGHNT and CDR2 is YYREEE (reference sequence). CDR3 length: 14 amino acids. CDR3 protein: CASSSRELGSPLHF. Here the CDR3 DNA reads TGTGCCAGCAGCTCCCGGGAGCTCGGTTCACCCCTCCACTTT.

The V and J genes are TRBV2 and TRBJ1-1, with 9 positions matching TRBD1. The CDR3 sequence is 14 residues long. Germline lookup yields CDR1 SNHLY and CDR2 FYNNEI. V dropped 0 bases and J dropped 11; count of bases not matched to a gene: 7. CDR3 coding DNA: TGTGCCAGCAGTGAAGCTAACAGGGGGCAGAGGGCTTTCTTT. Translating gives CASSEANRGQRAFF.

This clone was seen more than once but under ten times. This CDR3 reads CATSRAGQGNYGYTF. The DNA for the CDR3 is TGTGCCACCAGCAGAGCGGGACAGGGCAACTATGGCTACACCTTC. The chain combines TRBV15 with TRBJ1-2; 9 bases are shared with TRBD1. Germline V gives CDR1 LNHNV, CDR2 YYDKDF (reference sequence). Trimming cost V 1 base and J 2 bases; bases outside gene matches: 2. The CDR3 length is 15 residues.

The sample holds many counts of this clone. The CDR3 spells CASSDQGYSGNTIYF. DNA of the CDR3: TGTGCCAGCAGTGATCAGGGCTACTCTGGAAACACCATATATTTT. The chain has TRBV2 and TRBJ1-3; D perhaps matches TRBD1 (5 bases). V gave up 3 bases and J gave up 0 bases, with 9 bases separating them. CDR3 length: 15 residues. Germline CDR1 SNHLY, CDR2 FYNNEI.

The chain couples TRBV4-2 to TRBJ2-1; TRBD2 matches 8 bases. Germline CDR1 reads LGHNA; CDR2 reads YNFKEQ. CDR3 size: 18 residues. Trimming took 1 base from V and 12 from J; bases not matched to a gene: 20. This CDR3 is CASSQGGRGGRGRPVQFF. CDR3 bases: TGTGCCAGCAGCCAAGGTGGCCGGGGGGGCCGCGGGCGCCCAGTGCAGTTCTTC.

The chain recombines TRBV30 with TRBJ1-2; tentative D call: TRBD1 (6 bases). Germline V CDR1 and CDR2: GTSNPN, SVGIG (reference sequence). The CDR3 covers 15 residues. V lost 3 bases and J 8 bases, leaving 22 bases between the germline ends. The CDR3 DNA follows: TGTGCCTGGAGCGGGGCAGGGGTTTCCCTGTTGGGCTACACCTTC. Translating gives CAWSGAGVSLLGYTF.

The chain carries TRBV6-5 and TRBJ2-3, with 7 nucleotides matching TRBD2. This CDR3 region has 12 residues. Germline lookup yields CDR1 MNHEY and CDR2 SVGAGI. V shed 7 bases, J shed 5 bases, and the junction held 3 bases outside the gene matches. CDR3 loop: CASMGGGDTQYF. CDR3 coding DNA: TGTGCCAGCATGGGGGGGGGAGATACGCAGTATTTT.

J is TRBJ1-2 and V is TRBV5-4; a weak D match, TRBD1 (6 bases). This CDR3 is 15 amino acids long. The germline V and J ends were trimmed by 1 base and 8 bases, with 18 bases remaining between them. Per the germline V gene, CDR1 is SGHNT and CDR2 is YYREEE (reference sequence). CDR3 residues: CASSLIQGPRLGYTF. As DNA, the CDR3 is TGTGCCAGCAGCTTGATACAGGGTCCGAGATTAGGCTACACCTTC.

CDR3: CASSGQTNQPQHF. The CDR3, as DNA: TGTGCCAGTAGTGGGCAGACCAATCAGCCCCAGCATTTT. V gene TRBV19 combines with J gene TRBJ1-5; D is unresolved. This CDR3 comprises 13 residues. Germline V gene sequence: CDR1 LNHDA, CDR2 SQIVND (reference sequence). The V end lost 5 bases, the J end lost 3 bases, and 8 bases lay between the germline ends.